What follows describes a single T cell receptor beta chain. No antigen is known for it. No base quality values were provided; no much bigger clone lies one nucleotide off. Enrolling through a virtual design, the prospective study's participants ranged in age from roughly 18 to 90 years and lived across about two dozen United States geographic areas. In the prospective study, participants were assigned to cohorts based on the clinical history participants reported in a screening survey and a study questionnaire. For ImmuneRACE Cohort 3, a participant was defined as recovered based on two consecutive negative NP/OP PCR tests, clearance by a healthcare professional, or resolution of symptoms. Each participant in the prospective study had whole blood, serum and a nasopharyngeal or oropharyngeal swab collected by mobile phlebotomists. Additional blood draws and questionnaires over an approximately 2-month period could optionally be provided by prospective study participants. Before DNA extraction, prospective study blood samples were shipped either frozen or at room temperature.

TCRbeta CDR3 regions were amplified from genomic DNA using the immunoSEQ Assay, a bias-controlled multiplex PCR. In the authors' own workflow: The number of nucleated cells in each sample was estimated by amplification of reference gene primers within the assay. Sequence reads were collapsed and filtered to measure the absolute abundance of every unique TCRbeta CDR3 rearrangement. For each sample, productive Simpson clonality was calculated as the square root of Simpson's diversity index over productive rearrangements. TCRdb obtained this table from immuneACCESS and retained in-frame rearrangements with V and J assigned. These tables miss some clones; where compared with another copy, unresolved V genes account for less than half of the shortfall, and the remainder is unexplained. Clone size and V and J calls were adopted from that table, with D and trimming inferred from the DNA. For this sample the table gives around 390,000 clones, of which 80% to 90% were detected only once. The ten largest clones capture approximately 9.3% of the sample.

The data belong to a study of blood T cell repertoires in COVID-19 (dated by TCRdb to 2018 to 2020). Describing the broader study: The collaborator samples originated in the United States, Italy and Spain and spanned the acute and convalescent phases of COVID-19. Where available, HLA class I and class II types were obtained from metadata supplied by the sample provider rather than from assay-based typing. The repertoires were released in a freely available public database meant as a resource for research on the immune response to SARS-CoV-2. The material from the prospective study consisted of cDNA or gDNA derived from T cells, B-cell-depleted T cells, or PBMCs. The samples were drawn from the first 160 participants of the ongoing ImmuneRACE study and from over a thousand subjects provided by 6 global collaborators. Nearly every sample came with metadata listing a de-identified subject ID, COVID-19 status, age in years and sex. The dataset comprised deeply sampled blood TCRbeta repertoires from subjects exposed to, actively infected with, or recovered from COVID-19.

Compared with germline, V lacks 1 base and J lacks 3 bases; bases without a gene match: 1. For CDR1 and CDR2, the germline V gene (reference sequence) lists SGHKS and YYEKEE. The CDR3 starts with the cysteine, ends with the phenylalanine, and has 14 residues. Just CDR3 DNA is preserved here, 42 bases in frame from base 1. Findings and caveats that apply to the study as a whole: How much clinical and demographic metadata was included differed by source and by participant, and the metadata was provided uncurated.

In this chain, TRBV5-5 is recombined with TRBJ1-1; 9 central nucleotides agree with TRBD1. This clonotype was obtained from a woman in her forties or fifties who had recovered from COVID-19. Source material: PBMCs or T cells enriched from blood (not recorded which). The sequence in DNA is TGTGCCAGCAGCTTGTGGACAGGGGACACTGAAGCTTTCTTT. The translation is CASSLWTGDTEAFF. Here the CDR3 is joined to the reference TRBV5-5 and TRBJ1-1 genes, and the full variable domain is: DAGVTQSPTHLIKTRGQQVTLRCSPISGHKSVSWYQQVLGQGPQFIFQYYEKEERGRGNFPDRFSARQFPNYSSELNVNALLLGDSALYLCASSLWTGDTEAFFGQGTRLTVV.